These 25 T cell receptor beta chains were all obtained from the same sample, sequenced in a study of diagnostic markers for celiac disease. TCRdb re-called the reads, yielding one record per CDR3 amino acid sequence without DNA. This sample carries 1,200 to 1,500 distinct CDR3 sequences, with around 15% going to the ten biggest clones. The sample consisted of either unsorted cells or a sorted T cell fraction (not recorded which). Source of these receptors: a human donor.

According to its frequency, this clonotype is medium-sized. The rearrangement links TRBV27 to TRBJ1-2; absent DNA, TCRdb's TRBD1 call cannot be checked. Germline V gene data show CDR1 as MNHEY and CDR2 as SMNVEV (reference sequence). CDR3 length equals 15 residues. The CDR3 spells CASSYGTPGDYGYTF.

The rearrangement uses TRBV6-6 and TRBJ1-1. In germline, CDR1 is MNHNY, CDR2 SVGAGI (reference sequence). The CDR3 loop spans 13 amino acids. The CDR3 is CASSYVGGTEAFF.

This chain joins TRBV6-5 and TRBJ1-2. The CDR3 loop spans 14 amino acids. Germline CDR1 MNHEY, CDR2 SVGAGI. The chain's CDR3 is CASSYSISLYGYTF.

The chain employs TRBV20-1 and TRBJ2-7; there is no DNA to check the TCRdb D call of TRBD1. This CDR3 contains 14 residues. Germline CDR1 is DFQATT and CDR2 is SNEGSKA (reference sequence). The CDR3 protein is CSASGAGYPYEQYF.

The V call is TRBV20-1, the J call TRBJ2-7; TCRdb designates TRBD2, a call that cannot be tested without DNA. This CDR3 is 18 amino acids long. Germline V CDR1 and CDR2: DFQATT, SNEGSKA (reference sequence). The CDR3 spells CSITAGTSGKVRVYEQYF.

This clonotype registers large by frequency. The genes are TRBV10-3 and TRBJ2-1; absent DNA, TCRdb's TRBD2 call cannot be checked. This CDR3 spans 17 amino acids. Germline V gene data show CDR1 as ENHRY and CDR2 as SYGVKD. The CDR3 sequence is CAIKETSGGVWNNEQFF.

This clonotype shows up as medium-sized by frequency. The chain combines TRBV7-2 with TRBJ2-2. The CDR3 consists of 16 residues. The germline CDR1 and CDR2 sequences are SGHTA and FQGNSA. The CDR3 loop is CASSLGHAGSTGELFF.

Frequency places this clonotype as large (0.1 to 1%). The chain recombines TRBV12-3 or TRBV12-4 with TRBJ1-1; the D call from TCRdb, TRBD1, cannot be confirmed without DNA. This CDR3 region has 15 residues. The CDR3 sequence is CASSLGQGLNTEAFF.

The rearrangement uses TRBV25-1 and TRBJ2-3. This CDR3 spans 13 amino acids. Germline V lookup: CDR1 MGHDK, CDR2 SYGVNS. This CDR3 reads CASSSTSTDTQYF.

This chain uses TRBV20-1 with TRBJ2-7; with no DNA, the TCRdb D assignment of TRBD1 cannot be verified. Germline V CDR1 and CDR2: DFQATT, SNEGSKA (reference sequence). CDR3 size: 12 residues. This chain's CDR3 is CSGGDSTYEQYF.

This clonotype shows up as medium-sized by frequency. This sequence joins TRBV20-1 and TRBJ1-1; no DNA is available, so the TRBD1 call from TCRdb remains unchecked. The CDR3 consists of 13 residues. In germline, CDR1 is DFQATT, CDR2 SNEGSKA (reference sequence). This chain's CDR3 is CSARGQGGTEAFF.

This clonotype shows up as large by frequency. CDR3 sequence: CASRKGQGAVGPGPEAFF. This sequence joins TRBV12-3 or TRBV12-4 and TRBJ1-1; with no DNA, the TCRdb D assignment of TRBD1 cannot be verified. The CDR3 extends over 18 amino acids.

This chain joins TRBV30 and TRBJ2-7; TCRdb gives TRBD1 as the D gene, but with no DNA this cannot be confirmed. Looked up from germline, CDR1 is GTSNPN and CDR2 is SVGIG (reference sequence). The CDR3 totals 14 residues. The CDR3 region is CAWSVGGQRYEQYF.

The rearrangement uses TRBV12-3 or TRBV12-4 and TRBJ1-5; as DNA is missing, the TRBD1 call by TCRdb cannot be tested. The CDR3 loop spans 15 amino acids. The CDR3 protein is CASGPGGHSNQPQHF.

This clonotype counts as large (0.1 to 1%) by frequency. The rearrangement uses TRBV29-1 and TRBJ2-7; the D call from TCRdb, TRBD1, cannot be confirmed without DNA. The CDR3 is 11 residues long. Germline V lookup: CDR1 SQVTM, CDR2 ANQGSEA. The CDR3: CSMIQGVEQYF.

This clonotype is identified as medium-sized from frequency. This sequence joins TRBV28 and TRBJ1-1; TCRdb's assignment of TRBD1 cannot be checked, as there is no DNA. Germline values: CDR1 MDHEN, CDR2 SYDVKM. The CDR3 runs 14 residues. CDR3 amino acids: CASIPDGGNTEAFF. The whole variable domain, filled in from reference TRBV28 and TRBJ1-1, reads DVKVTQSSRYLVKRTGEKVFLECVQDMDHENMFWYRQDPGLGLRLIYFSYDVKMKEKGDIPEGYSVSREKKERFSLILESASTNQTSMYLCASIPDGGNTEAFFGQGTRLTVV.

The V and J genes are TRBV10-3 and TRBJ2-3; TCRdb's D call, TRBD1, is unchecked because there is no DNA. Germline V gives CDR1 ENHRY, CDR2 SYGVKD. The CDR3 totals 13 residues. CDR3: CATLWDPTDTQYF.

This clonotype is identified as medium-sized from frequency. The rearrangement links TRBV6-1 to TRBJ2-1. The germline V gene encodes CDR1 MNHNS and CDR2 SASEGT. The CDR3 covers 12 residues. Here the CDR3 reads CASSHLGNEQFF.

Considering frequency, this clonotype is medium-sized. The V and J genes are TRBV28 and TRBJ2-7. The length of the CDR3 is 13 residues. Per germline, CDR1 MDHEN and CDR2 SYDVKM. This CDR3 reads CASSPWLGSEQYF.

This chain connects TRBV5-1 to TRBJ1-5; TCRdb selects TRBD1, and the lack of DNA leaves this call unchecked. Germline CDR1 SGHRS, CDR2 YFSETQ. The CDR3 length is 14 residues. The CDR3 loop is CASSPRQGVQPQHF.

Considering frequency, this clonotype is medium-sized. The V call is TRBV20-1, the J call TRBJ2-7. The CDR3 loop spans 11 amino acids. Germline V gene lookup returns CDR1 DFQATT and CDR2 SNEGSKA (reference sequence). CDR3 sequence reads: CSADDNYEQYF.

This clonotype is medium-sized by frequency. V usage is TRBV7-2 and J usage is TRBJ2-6. CDR1 SGHTA and CDR2 FQGNSA come from the germline V gene. CDR3 length: 15 amino acids. CDR3 residues: CASSSDSSGANVLTF.

This chain joins TRBV9 and TRBJ1-6. This CDR3 is built from 14 residues. The germline gives CDR1 SGDLS, CDR2 YYNGEE. CDR3 loop: CASSESVGSSPLHF.

In terms of frequency, this clonotype is medium-sized. The rearrangement uses TRBV5-6 and TRBJ2-7; TCRdb indicates TRBD1, and absent DNA this call remains unverified. The CDR3 contains 16 residues. Germline V gene data show CDR1 as SGHDT and CDR2 as YYEEEE. The CDR3 loop is CASSLAGYLGAYEQYF.

Considering frequency, this clonotype is large. This chain connects TRBV10-3 to TRBJ2-5; TCRdb indicates TRBD2, and absent DNA this call remains unverified. The CDR3 covers 15 residues. CDR1 is ENHRY, CDR2 SYGVKD, per germline. The CDR3 loop is CAISEAGLREETQYF.